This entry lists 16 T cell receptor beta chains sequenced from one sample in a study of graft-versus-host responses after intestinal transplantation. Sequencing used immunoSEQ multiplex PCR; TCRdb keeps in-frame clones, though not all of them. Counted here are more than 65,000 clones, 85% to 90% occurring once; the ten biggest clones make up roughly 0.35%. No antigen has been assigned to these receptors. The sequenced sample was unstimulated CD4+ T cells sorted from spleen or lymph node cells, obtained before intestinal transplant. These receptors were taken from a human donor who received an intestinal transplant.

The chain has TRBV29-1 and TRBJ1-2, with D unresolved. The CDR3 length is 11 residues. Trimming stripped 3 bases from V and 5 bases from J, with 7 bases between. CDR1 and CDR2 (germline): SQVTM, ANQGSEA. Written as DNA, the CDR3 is TGCAGCGTTGACCCAGTTTATGGCTACACCTTC. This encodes CSVDPVYGYTF.

Here the CDR3 reads CATSSLAATNEKLFF. The CDR3 DNA reads as TGTGCCACCAGCAGCCTAGCGGCAACTAATGAAAAACTGTTTTTT. V and J are TRBV15 and TRBJ1-4; D call uncertain. The CDR3 has 15 amino acids. The germline V gene encodes CDR1 LNHNV and CDR2 YYDKDF (reference sequence). The V gene lost 3 bases and the J gene lost 0 bases, with 8 bases spanning the gap.

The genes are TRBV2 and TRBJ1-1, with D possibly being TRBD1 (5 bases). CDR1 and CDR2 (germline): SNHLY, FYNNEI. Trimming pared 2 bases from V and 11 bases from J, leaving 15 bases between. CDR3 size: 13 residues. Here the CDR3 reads CASSESRASGAFF. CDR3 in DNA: TGTGCCAGCAGTGAATCCAGGGCGAGTGGTGCTTTCTTT.

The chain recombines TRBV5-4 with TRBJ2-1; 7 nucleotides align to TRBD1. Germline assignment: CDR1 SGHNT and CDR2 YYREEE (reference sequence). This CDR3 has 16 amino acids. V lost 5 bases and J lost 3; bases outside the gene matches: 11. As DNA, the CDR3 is TGTGCCAGCAGTTTTACCGGGACAGTTATCTACAATGAGCAGTTCTTC. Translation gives CASSFTGTVIYNEQFF. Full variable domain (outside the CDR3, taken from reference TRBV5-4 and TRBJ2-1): ETGVTQSPTHLIKTRGQQVTLRCSSQSGHNTVSWYQQALGQGPQFIFQYYREEENGRGNFPPRFSGLQFPNYSSELNVNALELDDSALYLCASSFTGTVIYNEQFFGPGTRLTVL.

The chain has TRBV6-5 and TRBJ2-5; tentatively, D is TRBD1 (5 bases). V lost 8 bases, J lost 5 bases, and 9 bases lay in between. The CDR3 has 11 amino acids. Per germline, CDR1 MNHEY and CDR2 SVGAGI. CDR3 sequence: CASGRVETQYF. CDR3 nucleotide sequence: TGTGCCAGCGGCAGGGTGGAGACCCAGTACTTC.

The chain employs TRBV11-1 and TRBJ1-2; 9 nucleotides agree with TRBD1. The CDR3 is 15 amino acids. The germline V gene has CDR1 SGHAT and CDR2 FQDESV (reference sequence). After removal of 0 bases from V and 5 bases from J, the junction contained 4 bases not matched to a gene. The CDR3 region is CASSLAPGTGYGYTF. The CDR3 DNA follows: TGTGCCAGCAGCTTAGCGCCCGGGACAGGGTATGGCTACACCTTC. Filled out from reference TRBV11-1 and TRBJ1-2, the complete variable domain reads EAEVAQSPRYKITEKSQAVAFWCDPISGHATLYWYRQILGQGPELLVQFQDESVVDDSQLPKDRFSAERLKGVDSTLKIQPAELGDSAMYLCASSLAPGTGYGYTFGSGTRLTVV.

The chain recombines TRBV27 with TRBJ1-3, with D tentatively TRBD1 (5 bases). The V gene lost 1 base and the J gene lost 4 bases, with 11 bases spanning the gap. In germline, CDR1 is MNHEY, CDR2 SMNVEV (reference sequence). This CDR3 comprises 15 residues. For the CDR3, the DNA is TGTGCCAGCAGTTTATTCGGGGAGGGGGGAAACACCATATATTTT. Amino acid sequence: CASSLFGEGGNTIYF.

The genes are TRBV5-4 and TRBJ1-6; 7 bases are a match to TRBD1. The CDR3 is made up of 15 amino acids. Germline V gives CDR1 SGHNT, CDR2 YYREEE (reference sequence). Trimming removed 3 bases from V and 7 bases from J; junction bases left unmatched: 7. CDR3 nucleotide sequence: TGTGCCAGCAGCTCCGGGACAGTAGTCAATTCACCCCTCCACTTT. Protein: CASSSGTVVNSPLHF.

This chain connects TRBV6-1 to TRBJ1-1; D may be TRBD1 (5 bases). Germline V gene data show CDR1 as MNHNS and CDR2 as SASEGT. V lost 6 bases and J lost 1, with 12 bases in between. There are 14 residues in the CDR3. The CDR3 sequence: CASSPLGANTEAFF. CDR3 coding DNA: TGTGCCAGCAGCCCTTTAGGGGCGAACACTGAAGCTTTCTTT.

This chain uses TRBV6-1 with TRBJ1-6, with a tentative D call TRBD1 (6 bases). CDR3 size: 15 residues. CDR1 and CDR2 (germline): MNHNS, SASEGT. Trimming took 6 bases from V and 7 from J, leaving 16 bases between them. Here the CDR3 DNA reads TGTGCCAGCAGGCCGACAGGCACCGCGAATTCACCCCTCCACTTT. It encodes CASRPTGTANSPLHF.

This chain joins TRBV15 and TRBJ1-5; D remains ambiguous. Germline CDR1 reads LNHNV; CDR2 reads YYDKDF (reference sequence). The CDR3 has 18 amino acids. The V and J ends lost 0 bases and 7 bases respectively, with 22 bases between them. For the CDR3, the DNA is TGTGCCACCAGCAGAGACCAGGACTCGGGTTTGGTGGACCAGCCCCAGCATTTT. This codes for CATSRDQDSGLVDQPQHF.

CDR3 coding DNA: TGTGCCAGTACCCCCTTACTCGGGACAGTGAATGGCTACACCTTC. Its translation is CASTPLLGTVNGYTF. This sequence joins TRBV19 and TRBJ1-2, with 7 bases lining up with TRBD1. Germline-derived CDR1 and CDR2 are LNHDA and SQIVND (reference sequence). V trimming: 7 bases; J trimming: 6 bases; junction bases outside the gene matches: 14. The CDR3 length is 15 residues. The whole variable domain, filled in from reference TRBV19 and TRBJ1-2, reads DGGITQSPKYLFRKEGQNVTLSCEQNLNHDAMYWYRQDPGQGLRLIYYSQIVNDFQKGDIAEGYSVSREKKESFPLTVTSAQKNPTAFYLCASTPLLGTVNGYTFGSGTRLTVV.

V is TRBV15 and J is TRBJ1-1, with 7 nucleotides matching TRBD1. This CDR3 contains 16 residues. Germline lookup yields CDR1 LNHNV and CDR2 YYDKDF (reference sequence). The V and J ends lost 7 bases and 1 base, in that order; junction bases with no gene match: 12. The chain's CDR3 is CATTGGGPLRNTEAFF. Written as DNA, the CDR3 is TGTGCCACCACCGGAGGGGGCCCCCTTAGGAACACTGAAGCTTTCTTT. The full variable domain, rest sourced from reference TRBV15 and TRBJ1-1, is DAMVIQNPRYQVTQFGKPVTLSCSQTLNHNVMYWYQQKSSQAPKLLFHYYDKDFNNEADTPDNFQSRRPNTSFCFLDIRSPGLGDTAMYLCATTGGGPLRNTEAFFGQGTRLTVV.

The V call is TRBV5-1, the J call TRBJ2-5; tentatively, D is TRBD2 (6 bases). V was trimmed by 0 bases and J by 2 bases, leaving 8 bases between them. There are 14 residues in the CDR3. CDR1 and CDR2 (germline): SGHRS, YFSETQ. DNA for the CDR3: TGCGCCAGCAGCTTGGCCGGGGGTCAAGAGACCCAGTACTTC. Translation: CASSLAGGQETQYF.

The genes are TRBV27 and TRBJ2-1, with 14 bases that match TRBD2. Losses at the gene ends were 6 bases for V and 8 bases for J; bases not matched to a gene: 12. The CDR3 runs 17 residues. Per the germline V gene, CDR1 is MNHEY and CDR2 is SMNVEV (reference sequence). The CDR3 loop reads CASRPDKGLAGVHEQFF. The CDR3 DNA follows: TGTGCCAGCAGGCCCGACAAGGGACTAGCGGGAGTTCATGAGCAGTTCTTC.

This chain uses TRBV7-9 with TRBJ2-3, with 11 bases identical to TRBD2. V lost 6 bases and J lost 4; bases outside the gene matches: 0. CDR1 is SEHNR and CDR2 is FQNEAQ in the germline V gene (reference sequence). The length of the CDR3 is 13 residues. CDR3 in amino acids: CASRLAGADTQYF. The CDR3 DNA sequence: TGTGCCAGCAGACTAGCGGGAGCAGATACGCAGTATTTT.